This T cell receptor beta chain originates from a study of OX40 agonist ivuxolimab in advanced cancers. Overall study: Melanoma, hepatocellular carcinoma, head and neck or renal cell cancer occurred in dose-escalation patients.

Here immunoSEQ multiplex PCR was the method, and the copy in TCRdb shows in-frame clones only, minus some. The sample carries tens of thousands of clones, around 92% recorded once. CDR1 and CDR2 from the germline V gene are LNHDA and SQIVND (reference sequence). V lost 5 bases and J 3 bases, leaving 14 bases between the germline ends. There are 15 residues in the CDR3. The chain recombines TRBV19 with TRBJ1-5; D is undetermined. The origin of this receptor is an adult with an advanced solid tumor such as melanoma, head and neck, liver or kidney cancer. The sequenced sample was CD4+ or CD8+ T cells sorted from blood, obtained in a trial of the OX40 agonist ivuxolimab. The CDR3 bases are TGTGCCAGTAGTCCCGAGACTGCTCCCAATCAGCCCCAGCATTTT. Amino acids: CASSPETAPNQPQHF.